These 21 T cell receptor beta chains came from one sample sequenced in a study of T cell responses to AZD1222 COVID-19 vaccine. Some clones are missing from TCRdb's copy, which holds only in-frame ones; the method was immunoSEQ multiplex PCR. This sample has tens of thousands of clones, with roughly 90% found just once. Here the sequenced sample was peripheral blood, taken on day 0 of MenACWY control vaccination. Receptor source: an adult in good health.

The genes are TRBV3-1 (or the pseudogene TRBV3-2) and TRBJ1-2, with a possible D match to TRBD1 (6 bases). V lost 0 bases and J 6 bases, leaving 11 bases between the germline ends. This CDR3 is 14 amino acids long. The V gene's germline CDR1 is LGHDT and CDR2 YNNKEL (reference sequence). The CDR3 region is CASSQDSGGNGYTF. The CDR3 nucleotides read TGTGCCAGCAGCCAAGATTCTGGGGGCAATGGCTACACCTTC.

The rearrangement uses TRBV6-5 and TRBJ2-2, with 8 bases aligning to TRBD1. This CDR3 contains 15 residues. CDR1 is MNHEY, CDR2 SVGAGI, per germline. With 5 bases clipped from V and 2 bases from J, the junction kept 4 bases outside the gene matches. The CDR3 coding sequence is TGTGCCAGCAGTCGACAGGGGCAAAACACCGGGGAGCTGTTTTTT. This gives the protein CASSRQGQNTGELFF.

The rearrangement joins TRBV24-1 to TRBJ2-1, with 7 bases that match TRBD2. This CDR3 is 13 amino acids long. V lost 10 bases, J lost 0 bases, and 2 bases stayed unmatched. Germline V lookup: CDR1 KGHDR, CDR2 SFDVKD. The CDR3 DNA sequence: TGTGCCACGCGGGAGAACTCCTACAATGAGCAGTTCTTC. Protein product: CATRENSYNEQFF.

CDR3 protein: CASSKPGASNTEAFF. CDR3 bases: TGTGCCAGCAGCAAGCCGGGGGCATCGAACACTGAAGCTTTCTTT. The chain recombines TRBV6-5 with TRBJ1-1, with a tentative D call TRBD1 (6 bases). The germline V gene has CDR1 MNHEY and CDR2 SVGAGI. V gave up 6 bases and J gave up 1 base, with 15 bases separating them. The CDR3 has 15 residues.

This clone was seen only a few times. This chain joins TRBV2 and TRBJ1-6; no firm D call. The V and J ends lost 8 bases and 5 bases respectively, with 10 bases between them. The CDR3 has 13 residues. CDR1 SNHLY and CDR2 FYNNEI come from the germline V gene. The CDR3 nucleotides are TGTGCCAGCGAACGAACCGATAATTCACCCCTCCACTTT. Protein sequence: CASERTDNSPLHF.

The V and J genes are TRBV19 and TRBJ1-1, with TRBD1 matching over 9 bases. Germline values: CDR1 LNHDA, CDR2 SQIVND (reference sequence). The V gene end was trimmed by 6 bases and the J gene end by 6 bases; junction bases not matched to a gene: 8. The CDR3 is 14 residues long. The CDR3: CASSWDREFSEAFF. DNA of the CDR3: TGTGCCAGTAGCTGGGACAGGGAGTTCTCTGAAGCTTTCTTT.

V usage is TRBV6-4 and J usage is TRBJ2-6; D not certain. Germline assignment: CDR1 MRHNA and CDR2 SNTAGT. The CDR3 is made up of 15 amino acids. The V end lost 2 bases, the J end lost 2 bases, and 7 bases lay between the germline ends. In DNA form, the CDR3 reads TGTGCCAGCAGTGACGGCCAGCCTGGGGCCAACGTCCTGACTTTC. It specifies CASSDGQPGANVLTF.

The V and J genes are TRBV9 and TRBJ1-2; D call uncertain. V dropped 2 bases and J dropped 0 bases, with 8 bases sitting between them. CDR3 size: 14 residues. Germline V lookup: CDR1 SGDLS, CDR2 YYNGEE. DNA for the CDR3: TGTGCCAGCAGCGTTGGCAGAGCTAACTATGGCTACACCTTC. Its translation: CASSVGRANYGYTF.

In this sample, this clone turned up once. The gene calls are TRBV9 and TRBJ1-2; D not certain. The V end lost 0 bases, the J end lost 8 bases, and 14 bases lay between the germline ends. This CDR3 contains 14 residues. Per the germline V gene, CDR1 is SGDLS and CDR2 is YYNGEE. The CDR3 protein is CASSVDSGWGGYTF. CDR3 DNA sequence: TGTGCCAGCAGCGTAGACAGTGGTTGGGGAGGCTACACCTTC.

The rearrangement uses TRBV3-1 (or the pseudogene TRBV3-2) and TRBJ2-7; possible D gene TRBD2, 6 bases. The CDR3 runs 13 residues. In germline, CDR1 is LGHDT, CDR2 YNNKEL (reference sequence). V lost 2 bases, J lost 6 bases, and 11 bases lay in between. DNA for the CDR3: TGTGCCAGCAGCCAACTAGCGAAGGCCGAGCAGTACTTC. Its protein is CASSQLAKAEQYF.

V and J are TRBV10-1 and TRBJ1-2; a weak D match, TRBD1 (5 bases). Trimming stripped 3 bases from V and 7 bases from J, with 12 bases between. This CDR3 is 13 amino acids long. Germline values: CDR1 WNHNN, CDR2 SYGVQD (reference sequence). The CDR3 nucleotides are TGCGCCAGCAGTGACAGGGTCGGCGGTGGCTACACCTTC. Its protein product is CASSDRVGGGYTF.

This clone was observed a handful of times. The chain employs TRBV10-3 and TRBJ2-3, with TRBD1 matching over 7 bases. CDR1 is ENHRY and CDR2 is SYGVKD in the germline V gene. V was clipped by 4 bases and J by 6 bases; unmatched bases: 4. The CDR3 covers 13 residues. The chain's CDR3 is CAISVTGSDTQYF. The CDR3, as DNA: TGTGCCATCAGTGTGACAGGGAGCGATACGCAGTATTTT.

This clone was detected a few times. CDR3 nucleotides: TGTGCCAGCAGTTTAGGGACAGGGTCTTCACCCCTCCACTTT. It specifies CASSLGTGSSPLHF. The chain uses TRBV28 and TRBJ1-6; 9 bases are a match to TRBD1. The CDR3 loop spans 14 amino acids. V shed 2 bases, J shed 9 bases, and the junction held 2 bases outside the gene matches. The germline V gene encodes CDR1 MDHEN and CDR2 SYDVKM.

As regards this clone: Mismatch with germline at one junction end may stem from a read error. The chain combines TRBV28 with TRBJ1-1; 9 bases align to TRBD1. The V gene's germline CDR1 is MDHEN and CDR2 SYDVKM. The length of the CDR3 is 14 residues. The CDR3 reads CTSSGGQGSTEAFF. For the CDR3, the DNA is TGTACCAGCAGTGGAGGACAGGGGAGTACTGAAGCTTTCTTT.

The J gene is TRBJ2-7, the V gene TRBV19, with TRBD2 as a possible D gene (7 bases). Germline V gene sequence: CDR1 LNHDA, CDR2 SQIVND (reference sequence). This CDR3 has 12 residues. The V and J ends lost 9 bases and 3 bases respectively, with 12 bases between them. CDR3: CARRGGGYEQYF. DNA of the CDR3: TGTGCCAGGCGGGGAGGGGGCTACGAGCAGTACTTC.

The rearrangement uses TRBV11-2 and TRBJ2-5; 9 positions match TRBD2. Germline loops: CDR1 SGHAT, CDR2 FQNNGV. There are 14 residues in the CDR3. The V gene end was trimmed by 3 bases and the J gene end by 3 bases; junction bases not matched to a gene: 2. The chain's CDR3 is CASSLASGKETQYF. In DNA, the CDR3 is TGTGCCAGCAGCTTGGCTAGCGGGAAAGAGACCCAGTACTTC.

This sequence joins TRBV4-3 and TRBJ2-6, with 7 bases aligning to TRBD2. This CDR3 is built from 15 residues. J lost 5 bases, V lost 0 bases, and 1 base had no gene match. CDR1 LGHNA and CDR2 YSLEER come from the germline V gene. The CDR3 sequence: CASSQDGGWANVLTF. DNA of the CDR3: TGCGCCAGCAGCCAAGACGGGGGGTGGGCCAACGTCCTGACTTTC.

The chain joins TRBV11-3 to TRBJ2-2, with a possible D match to TRBD2 (6 bases). V lost 7 bases and J 1 base, leaving 10 bases between the germline ends. In germline, CDR1 is SGHNT, CDR2 YENEEA. This CDR3 contains 14 residues. The CDR3 here is CASTDSGNTGELFF. In nucleotides, the CDR3 is TGTGCCAGCACCGATAGCGGGAACACCGGGGAGCTGTTTTTT.

This sequence joins TRBV30 and TRBJ2-7; the match to TRBD2 covers 7 bases. CDR3 size: 15 residues. The V gene's germline CDR1 is GTSNPN and CDR2 SVGIG (reference sequence). V lost 4 bases to trimming and J lost 1 base; unmatched junction nucleotides: 10. The CDR3 DNA reads as TGTGCCTGGACGGGGCGGGAGCGCTCATCCTACGAGCAGTACTTC. Translating it yields CAWTGRERSSYEQYF.

The chain couples TRBV5-1 to TRBJ2-2; 8 nucleotides line up with TRBD1. J lost 5 bases, V lost 1 base, and 10 bases had no gene match. CDR1 and CDR2 from the germline V gene are SGHRS and YFSETQ. The CDR3 spans 17 residues. CDR3 protein: CASSLFSGGIRTGELFF. CDR3 bases: TGCGCCAGCAGCTTGTTCTCAGGGGGCATAAGGACCGGGGAGCTGTTTTTT.

The chain couples TRBV5-1 to TRBJ1-3; TRBD1 might be the D (5 bases). Germline-derived CDR1 and CDR2 are SGHRS and YFSETQ. The CDR3 is made up of 16 amino acids. Trimming stripped 0 bases from V and 0 bases from J, with 10 bases between. The CDR3 loop reads CASSLEGPSSGNTIYF. The DNA for the CDR3 is TGCGCCAGCAGCTTGGAGGGACCTTCCTCTGGAAACACCATATATTTT.